This entry features one T cell receptor beta chain sequence. Its antigen remains unknown. CDR1 and CDR2 from the germline V gene are SGHTA and FQGNSA. The CDR3 sequence is 12 residues long. This sample was taken from a study of STAT5B mutations in CD4+ large granular lymphocyte leukemia. Study-level results: Higher CD4+ than CD8+ T-LGLL clonality might reflect small sample size. Compared with healthy controls (2/35), patient top clones favored TRBV06 (8/27). Main leukemic clonotypes were patient-specific, but roughly 26% appeared at low frequency elsewhere.

Using immunoSEQ multiplex PCR, the repertoire was profiled, and TCRdb retains in-frame clones only, with some absent. The data contain about 38,000 clones, around 72% of them singletons. Controls came from buffy coats of healthy blood donors. This clonotype was sampled from a human donor in good health. The sample comprised CD4+ T cells from blood buffy coats. The V call is TRBV7-2, the J call TRBJ2-5, with D possibly TRBD2 on 5 matching bases. The DNA end is a closer match to TRBJ2-7, so the J assignment may be wrong. DNA for the CDR3: TGTGCCAGCAGCCAGGCGGGTTACGAGCAGTACTTC. Translation: CASSQAGYEQYF.